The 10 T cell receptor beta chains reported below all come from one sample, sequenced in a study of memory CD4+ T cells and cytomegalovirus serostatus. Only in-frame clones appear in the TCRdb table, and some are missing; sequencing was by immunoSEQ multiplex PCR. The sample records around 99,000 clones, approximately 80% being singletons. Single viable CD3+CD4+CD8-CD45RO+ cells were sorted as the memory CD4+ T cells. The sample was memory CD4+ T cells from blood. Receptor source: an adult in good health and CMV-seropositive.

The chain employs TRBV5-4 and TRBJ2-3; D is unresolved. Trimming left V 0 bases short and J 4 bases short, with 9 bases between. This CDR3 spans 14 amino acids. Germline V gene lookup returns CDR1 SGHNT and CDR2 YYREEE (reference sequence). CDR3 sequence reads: CASSLAPVPDTQYF. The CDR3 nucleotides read TGTGCCAGCAGCTTGGCACCGGTCCCAGATACGCAGTATTTT.

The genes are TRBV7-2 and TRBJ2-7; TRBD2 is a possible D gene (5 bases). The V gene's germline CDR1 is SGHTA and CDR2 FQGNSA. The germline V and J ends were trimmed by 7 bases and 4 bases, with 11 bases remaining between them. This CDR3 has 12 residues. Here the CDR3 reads CASTGNLYEQYF. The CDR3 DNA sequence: TGTGCCAGCACGGGGAACCTATACGAGCAGTACTTC.

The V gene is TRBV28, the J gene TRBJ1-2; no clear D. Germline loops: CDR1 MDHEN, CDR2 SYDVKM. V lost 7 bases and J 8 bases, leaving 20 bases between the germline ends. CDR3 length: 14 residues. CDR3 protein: CASTFGGPSGGYTF. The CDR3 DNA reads TGTGCCAGCACCTTCGGCGGACCATCCGGGGGCTACACCTTC.

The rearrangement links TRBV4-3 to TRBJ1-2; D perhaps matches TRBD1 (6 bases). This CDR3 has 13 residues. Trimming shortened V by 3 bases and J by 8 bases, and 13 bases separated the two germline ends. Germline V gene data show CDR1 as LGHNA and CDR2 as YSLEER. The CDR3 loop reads CASSHTGLRGYTF. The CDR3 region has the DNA TGCGCCAGCAGCCACACAGGGTTGAGGGGCTACACCTTC.

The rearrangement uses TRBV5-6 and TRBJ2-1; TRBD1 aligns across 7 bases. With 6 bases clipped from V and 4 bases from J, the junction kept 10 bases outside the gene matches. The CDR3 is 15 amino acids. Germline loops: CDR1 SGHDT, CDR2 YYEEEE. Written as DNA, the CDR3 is TGTGCCAGCACCTCTTTAGGGGGCAGGTACAATGAGCAGTTCTTC. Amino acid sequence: CASTSLGGRYNEQFF.

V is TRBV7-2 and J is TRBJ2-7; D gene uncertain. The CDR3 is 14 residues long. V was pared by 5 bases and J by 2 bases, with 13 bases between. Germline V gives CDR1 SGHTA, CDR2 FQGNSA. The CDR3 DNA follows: TGTGCCAGCAGCCCGAGGTTCAGGACCTACGAGCAGTACTTC. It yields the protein CASSPRFRTYEQYF.

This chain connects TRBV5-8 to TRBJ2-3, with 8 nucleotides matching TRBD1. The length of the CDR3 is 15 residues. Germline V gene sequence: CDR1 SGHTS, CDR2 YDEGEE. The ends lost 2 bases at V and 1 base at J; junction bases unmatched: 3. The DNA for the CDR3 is TGTGCCAGCAGCTTACAGGGGGTCGGCACAGATACGCAGTATTTT. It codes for CASSLQGVGTDTQYF.

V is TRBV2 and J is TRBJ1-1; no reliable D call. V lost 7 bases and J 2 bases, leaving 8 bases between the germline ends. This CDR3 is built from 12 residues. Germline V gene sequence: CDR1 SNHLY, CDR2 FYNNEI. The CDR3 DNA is TGTGCCAGCAATAGAGCCAACACTGAAGCTTTCTTT. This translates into CASNRANTEAFF. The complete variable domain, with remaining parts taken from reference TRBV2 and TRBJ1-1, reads EPEVTQTPSHQVTQMGQEVILRCVPISNHLYFYWYRQILGQKVEFLVSFYNNEISEKSEIFDDQFSVERPDGSNFTLKIRSTKLEDSAMYFCASNRANTEAFFGQGTRLTVV.

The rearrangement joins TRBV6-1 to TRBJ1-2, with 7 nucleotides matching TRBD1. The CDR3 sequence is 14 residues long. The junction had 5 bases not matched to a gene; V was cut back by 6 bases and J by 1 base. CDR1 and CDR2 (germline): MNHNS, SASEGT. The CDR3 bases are TGTGCCAGCAGACTCACAGGGGTTAACTATGGCTACACCTTC. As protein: CASRLTGVNYGYTF.

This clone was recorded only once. In nucleotides, the CDR3 is TGTGCCAGCAGCCAGGGAGCGGGATCCGAGCAGTACTTC. This translates into CASSQGAGSEQYF. V is TRBV4-2 and J is TRBJ2-7; the match to TRBD2 covers 7 bases. This CDR3 has 13 amino acids. V lost 3 bases, J lost 6 bases, and 5 bases stayed unmatched. Germline values: CDR1 LGHNA, CDR2 YNFKEQ.